This TCR beta chain is from a study of T-cell memory formation after mild COVID-19. The length of the CDR3 is 14 residues. The J segment lost 5 bases and the V segment lost 2 bases, leaving 1 base of the junction unmatched. Germline V gene lookup returns CDR1 KGHDR and CDR2 SFDVKD. TCRdb used MiXCR to reprocess the 5' RACE reads, holding one entry per CDR3 protein. The table lists roughly 80,000 distinct CDR3 sequences, more than 20% of them singletons. This clonotype was counted a few times. Sequenced: PBMCs or a T cell subset sorted from them (not recorded which). V is TRBV24-1 and J is TRBJ1-1; 10 bases fit TRBD1. The origin of this receptor is a man younger than 35 who had mild COVID-19 (a few samples of this study predate the infection). Cell type and time point are not known. CDR3 residues: CATSDSDRGTEAFF. The CDR3 nucleotides are TGTGCCACCAGTGATTCGGACAGGGGGACTGAAGCTTTCTTT.